This T cell receptor beta chain was found in a study of blood T cell repertoires in COVID-19. The assay was immunoSEQ multiplex PCR, and TCRdb's table has in-frame clones only and misses some. The repertoire includes fewer than 300,000 clones, 81% of them detected once, and 2.5% to 3% sits in the top ten. The CDR3 is 13 amino acids. V lost 1 base, J lost 9 bases, and 3 bases stayed unmatched. Germline CDR1 and CDR2: LNHDA and SQIVND (reference sequence). The chain combines TRBV19 with TRBJ2-1, with 7 nucleotides matching TRBD2. Specimen: peripheral blood. The receptor comes from a woman aged 55 to 70 with active or convalescent COVID-19. CDR3 loop: CASSIVREGEQFF. The CDR3 nucleotides are TGTGCCAGTAGTATAGTGAGGGAGGGTGAGCAGTTCTTC. The whole variable domain, remainder taken from reference TRBV19 and TRBJ2-1, is DGGITQSPKYLFRKEGQNVTLSCEQNLNHDAMYWYRQDPGQGLRLIYYSQIVNDFQKGDIAEGYSVSREKKESFPLTVTSAQKNPTAFYLCASSIVREGEQFFGPGTRLTVL.